A selection of T cell receptor beta chains follows, all from one sample in a study of blood T cell repertoires in COVID-19. Here immunoSEQ multiplex PCR was the method, and the copy in TCRdb shows in-frame clones only, minus some. The sample contains 200,000 to 250,000 clones, roughly 90% of which appear only once. Material for sequencing was peripheral blood. These receptors came from a woman aged 55-70 years with acute or convalescent COVID-19. CDR3s include the opening cysteine and the closing phenylalanine or tryptophan. D genes are given only for firm matches. Rows give clone size only sometimes, using once, few, many, or a class for an expanded clone.

cdr3_aa	cdr3_nt	v_call	clone_size	d_call	j_call	cdr3_length
CASSVVVNTGELFF	TGTGCCAGCAGCGTAGTCGTTAACACCGGGGAGCTGTTTTTT	TRBV9	-	-	TRBJ2-2	14
CASSLRQNTEAFF	TGTGCCAGCAGTTTACGACAGAACACTGAAGCTTTCTTT	TRBV27	-	-	TRBJ1-1	13
CASRGTGDSQPQHF	TGTGCCAGCAGGGGGACGGGGGATAGTCAGCCCCAGCATTTT	TRBV2	-	-	TRBJ1-5	14
CATSRDPSGANTIYF	TGTGCCACGTCCAGAGACCCGTCAGGCGCAAACACCATATATTTT	TRBV5-4	once	-	TRBJ1-3	15
CSVRKPGGTGNTEAFF	TGCAGCGTTAGAAAACCAGGGGGCACTGGGAACACTGAAGCTTTCTTT	TRBV29-1	-	TRBD1	TRBJ1-1	16
CATSDSGTGGVGFAEAFF	TGTGCCACCAGTGATTCAGGGACAGGGGGTGTTGGGTTCGCTGAAGCTTTCTTT	TRBV24-1	-	TRBD1	TRBJ1-1	18
CASSVAGYGQGGGNTIYF	TGTGCCAGCAGCGTAGCCGGTTATGGACAGGGGGGCGGAAACACCATATATTTT	TRBV9	-	TRBD1	TRBJ1-3	18
CASSDPPADRIRYGYTF	TGTGCCAGCAGTGATCCTCCCGCGGACAGGATAAGGTATGGCTACACCTTC	TRBV2	-	TRBD1	TRBJ1-2	17
CASSLVMHSPRGSSGNTIYF	TGTGCCAGCAGCTTAGTAATGCACAGCCCGCGGGGAAGCTCTGGAAACACCATATATTTT	TRBV7-8	-	-	TRBJ1-3	20
CASSPGYQPQHF	TGTGCCAGCAGCCCAGGGTATCAGCCCCAGCATTTT	TRBV6-5	-	-	TRBJ1-5	12
CASSLARGEQETQYF	TGTGCCAGCAGCTTGGCCCGGGGAGAGCAAGAGACCCAGTACTTC	TRBV5-4	-	-	TRBJ2-5	15
CASSQIEGSRFNQPQHF	TGCGCCAGCAGCCAAATAGAAGGGAGTAGGTTCAATCAGCCCCAGCATTTT	TRBV4-1	-	-	TRBJ1-5	17
CASSPETGEWGEAFF	TGTGCCAGCAGTCCTGAGACAGGGGAGTGGGGTGAAGCTTTCTTT	TRBV28	-	TRBD1	TRBJ1-1	15
CASSPDRRMNTEAFF	TGTGCCAGCTCACCGGACAGACGGATGAACACTGAAGCTTTCTTT	TRBV18	-	-	TRBJ1-1	15
CASSGGEAFF	TGTGCCAGCAGCGGCGGTGAAGCTTTCTTT	TRBV7-9	-	-	TRBJ1-1	10
CASSLGGIRRGLNSPLHF	TGTGCCAGCAGTTTAGGGGGGATTAGAAGGGGGCTAAATTCACCCCTCCACTTT	TRBV27	-	TRBD1	TRBJ1-6	18
CASTGTASSYGYTF	TGTGCCAGCACAGGGACAGCGTCGAGCTATGGCTACACCTTC	TRBV2	-	TRBD1	TRBJ1-2	14
CAGPQDYGYTF	TGTGCCGGGCCTCAGGACTATGGCTACACCTTC	TRBV21-1	-	-	TRBJ1-2	11
CASRRSETGPQFF	TGTGCCAGCAGACGTTCCGAGACAGGTCCGCAGTTCTTC	TRBV6-5	-	-	TRBJ2-1	13
CASSSLGNEQYF	TGTGCCAGCAGCTCTCTCGGGAACGAGCAGTACTTC	TRBV11-1	-	-	TRBJ2-7	12
CASSPRTGKNTEAFF	TGTGCCAGCAGCCCAAGGACAGGGAAGAACACTGAAGCTTTCTTT	TRBV7-9	-	TRBD1	TRBJ1-1	15
CASSRPGTGSGEKLFF	TGTGCCAGCAGCCGTCCCGGGACAGGGTCGGGTGAAAAACTGTTTTTT	TRBV3-1/TRBV3-2	-	TRBD1	TRBJ1-4	16
CASSLSSSGPSYEQYF	TGTGCCAGCAGCTTGTCCTCTAGCGGGCCCTCCTACGAGCAGTACTTC	TRBV7-2	few	TRBD2	TRBJ2-7	16
CASSSGQGAAGYTF	TGTGCCAGCAGCTCCGGACAGGGGGCGGCTGGCTACACCTTC	TRBV13	-	TRBD1	TRBJ1-2	14
CASSQAREYEQYF	TGTGCCAGCAGCCAAGCCCGGGAGTACGAGCAGTACTTC	TRBV4-2	-	-	TRBJ2-7	13
CASRRRDPSRETQYF	TGTGCCAGTAGGAGGCGGGATCCCTCCCGAGAGACCCAGTACTTC	TRBV6-5	few	-	TRBJ2-5	15
CASRTRTGDAGELFF	TGTGCCAGCAGGACCCGGACAGGGGATGCCGGGGAGCTGTTTTTT	TRBV7-2	-	TRBD1	TRBJ2-2	15
CASTPRGLRTEAFF	TGTGCCAGCACCCCTAGGGGGCTTCGCACTGAAGCTTTCTTT	TRBV28	-	TRBD1	TRBJ1-1	14
CASSFNPGAAYNSPLHF	TGTGCCAGCAGTTTTAACCCAGGGGCTGCGTATAATTCACCCCTCCACTTT	TRBV27	-	-	TRBJ1-6	17
CASSLRGQGHTEAFF	TGTGCCAGCAGCTTACGGGGACAGGGGCATACTGAAGCTTTCTTT	TRBV11-1	-	TRBD1	TRBJ1-1	15
CASSDFRRGRSTDTQYF	TGTGCCAGCAGTGACTTCCGTAGGGGGCGAAGCACAGATACGCAGTATTTT	TRBV6-4	-	TRBD1	TRBJ2-3	17
CASSPAYLSTDTQYF	TGTGCCAGCTCACCGGCTTATTTGAGCACAGATACGCAGTATTTT	TRBV18	-	-	TRBJ2-3	15